This T cell receptor (beta chain) originates from a study of blood T cell repertoires in COVID-19 (dated by TCRdb to the early 2020s). About the investigation overall: Samples from collaborators originated in the United States, Italy and Spain and spanned both the acute and convalescent phases of COVID-19. The repertoires were released in a freely available public database intended as a resource for research on the immune response to SARS-CoV-2. The dataset comprised deeply sampled blood TCRbeta repertoires from subjects exposed to, actively infected with, or recovered from COVID-19. The sample metadata nearly always contained a de-identified subject ID, COVID-19 status, age in years and sex. The material from the prospective study consisted of cDNA or gDNA derived from T cells, B-cell-depleted T cells, or PBMCs. HLA class I and class II types, where available, came from metadata supplied by the sample provider rather than from assay-based typing. Samples came from the ongoing ImmuneRACE study (first 160 participants) plus 1,254 subjects from 6 global collaborators. Broad study findings and their caveats: The quantity of clinical and demographic metadata differed by source and by participant and was supplied without curation.

One collaborating source in Seattle enrolled patients while the patients were actively infected and followed the patients over time throughout the course of disease. Collaborating institutions collected whole blood in K2EDTA tubes following their own protocols. For TCRbeta analysis, collaborators shipped samples in one of three forms: frozen whole blood, isolated PBMCs, or DNA extracted from either of those sample types. There are 15 amino acids in the CDR3, from cysteine to phenylalanine inclusive. CDR3 DNA only is kept here, 45 bases in frame from base 1. The germline V gene sets CDR1 to MNHEY and CDR2 to SVGAGI. V has 6 bases trimmed and J has 2 bases trimmed; junction bases matching no gene number 7. Of note for this clone: Its recognized antigen is unknown. No much larger clone is present one base from it, and per-base qualities are unavailable.

TCRbeta CDR3 regions were amplified from genomic DNA using the immunoSEQ Assay, a bias-controlled multiplex PCR. Under the source paper's analysis protocol: Nucleated cell counts per sample were estimated from amplification of reference gene primers within the assay. To quantify the absolute abundance of each unique TCRbeta CDR3 rearrangement, sequence reads were collapsed and filtered. Productive Simpson clonality was computed per sample as the square root of Simpson's diversity index over productive rearrangements. In TCRdb, the immuneACCESS table is reduced to in-frame sequences with V and J assigned. These tables do not hold every clone; where another copy was compared, an unresolved V gene accounts for under half, and the others remain unexplained. The D gene and trimming were derived from the DNA, and the V and J assignments and clone size from that table. Present in this sample are 300,000 to 400,000 clones, 88% of which were seen just once. About 7% of the sample is held by the ten biggest clonotypes.

The source of this sequence is a woman in her seventies with COVID-19, enrolled during active disease. Recombination linked TRBV6-5 to TRBJ1-5; 7 central nucleotides agree with TRBD1. Material for sequencing was peripheral blood. For the CDR3, the sequence is CASRTGREGNQPQHF. The bases read TGTGCCAGCAGGACAGGGCGTGAGGGCAATCAGCCCCAGCATTTT.